This T cell receptor (beta chain) was retrieved from a study of cytomegalovirus exposure and HLA in healthy donors. The study, taken as a whole, reports: Apparent HLA restriction characterized most CMV-associated TCR beta chains in a later analysis. A later analysis reportedly found that, within productive TCRs, an Asian-associated ancestry cluster had fewer N-insertions than the mean observed across the approximately 700 donors.

Amplification used 60 Vbeta primers and 13 Jbeta primers. Using immunoSEQ multiplex PCR, the repertoire was profiled, and TCRdb retains in-frame clones only, with some absent. Here the sample spans under 150,000 clones, around 73% being singletons. About this clone: Its target is unknown.

Sequences were obtained from PBMCs. The origin of this receptor is a woman aged 25 to 39 in good health and CMV-seropositive.

This CDR3 is CASSVRDPGNSPLHF. CDR3 nucleotides: TGTGCCAGCAGCGTACGGGATCCTGGGAATTCACCCCTCCACTTT. The chain links TRBV9 to TRBJ1-6; D unresolved. CDR3 length: 15 residues. Germline CDR1 and CDR2: SGDLS and YYNGEE. Trimming left V 1 base short and J 7 bases short, with 12 bases between.